A single sample is the source of the 2 T cell receptor beta chains below, sequenced in a study of blood T cell repertoires in COVID-19. The data were produced by immunoSEQ multiplex PCR, yet TCRdb's version contains in-frame clones alone and is incomplete. This table holds some 190,000 clones, about four fifths found once. The specimen was peripheral blood. The receptor source for this set is a man between 60 and 70 years old with acute or convalescent COVID-19.

This clone was picked up a small number of times. The chain combines TRBV9 with TRBJ1-1; D gene uncertain. CDR1 SGDLS and CDR2 YYNGEE come from the germline V gene. The V and J ends lost 8 bases and 7 bases respectively, with 18 bases between them. This CDR3 contains 13 residues. In DNA form, the CDR3 reads TGTGCCAGTAGTACGGAGGGTTTGAGTGAAGCTTTCTTT. As protein: CASSTEGLSEAFF.

This sequence joins TRBV5-4 and TRBJ2-3; D may be TRBD1 (6 bases). CDR1 and CDR2 from the germline V gene are SGHNT and YYREEE (reference sequence). With 0 bases removed from V and 2 bases from J, the gap between germline ends came to 19 bases. This CDR3 comprises 18 residues. The CDR3 is CASSLGGLVPQTTDTQYF. Written as DNA, the CDR3 is TGTGCCAGCAGCTTGGGGGGGCTAGTCCCCCAGACCACAGATACGCAGTATTTT.